The clone carrying this T cell receptor beta chain turned up a few times. Antigen unknown. The germline V gene has CDR1 DFQATT and CDR2 SNEGSKA (reference sequence). The ends were cut back, 4 bases at V and 5 bases at J, with 9 bases in the middle. This CDR3 has 11 amino acids. This sample was included in a study of human T cells and chemical hapten exposure. Regarding the study as a whole: There was alopecia in the donors, so their immune response may differ from that of healthy people. There was no change with DPC sensitization in TCRs above 1 in 1000 frequency.

Time point indicated: patch test 1, 2 weeks after DPC sensitization. The treatment: therapeutic diphenylcyclopropenone sensitization with weekly scalp DPC. Individual cDNA molecules in this library carried unique molecular identifiers. TCRdb used MiXCR to reprocess the RACE reads, holding one entry per CDR3 protein. The data show around 99,000 distinct CDR3 sequences, under 15% seen once. The source is a woman aged 40 to 50 with alopecia areata. Some clones in this sample may be carry-over from other donors' samples. The J gene is TRBJ2-7, the V gene TRBV20-1, with D unclear. The sample here was whole blood, taken in connection with sensitization to the hapten diphenylcyclopropenone (DPC). The CDR3 loop is CSATSLHEQYF. CDR3 bases: TGCAGTGCTACGTCGTTACACGAGCAGTACTTC.